This T cell receptor beta chain stems from a study of cytomegalovirus exposure and HLA in healthy donors. Per the germline V gene, CDR1 is MNHEY and CDR2 is SVGAGI. The CDR3 is 15 amino acids. V shed 0 bases, J shed 6 bases, and the junction held 4 bases outside the gene matches. PCR primers comprised 60 Vbeta and 13 Jbeta primers. This table comes from immunoSEQ multiplex PCR, and its TCRdb copy is limited to in-frame clones, with some not included. The sample includes about 160,000 clones, roughly 78% of them seen just once. V gene TRBV6-5 combines with J gene TRBJ2-2; 7 bases fit TRBD1. Specimen: PBMCs. This TCR came from a man aged 35 to 55 in good health and CMV-seropositive. This chain's CDR3 is CASSYSRGPAGELFF. CDR3 sequence (DNA): TGTGCCAGCAGTTACTCGAGGGGGCCCGCCGGGGAGCTGTTTTTT.